This T cell receptor (beta chain) was sequenced in a study of blood T cell repertoires in COVID-19. Study-wide context: COVID-19 samples from acute and convalescent phases originated in the United States, Italy and Spain. PBMCs, B-cell-depleted T cells, or T cells were the source of the cDNA or gDNA that made up the material.

The authors' processing: Reference gene primer amplification gave nucleated cell count estimates. Assay: immunoSEQ multiplex PCR; the TCRdb copy retains only in-frame clones and omits some. For V, J and clone size, that table is used; D and trimming come from the DNA. The sample has approximately 100,000 clones, 89% seen once. V was trimmed by 3 bases and J by 5 bases, leaving 10 bases between them. Germline values: CDR1 SGHTA, CDR2 FQGNSA. CDR3 size: 14 residues. Sequencing was carried out using peripheral blood. The sequence was collected from a woman older than 75 with active COVID-19. V usage is TRBV7-2 and J usage is TRBJ1-4; possibly TRBD1 for D (5 bases). The CDR3 nucleotides read TGTGCCAGCAGCTTGGCGGCAGGGAATGAAAAACTGTTTTTT. Protein sequence: CASSLAAGNEKLFF.